This T cell receptor beta chain originates from a study of T cells in Graves' hyperthyroidism and ophthalmopathy. At the level of the study: Peripheral blood was secured at the point of initial diagnosis, before any treatment.

Using RNA transcripts as the source, TCR beta CDR3 regions were amplified. TCR CDR3 underwent first-round RT-PCR with the HTBI primer set. TCRdb analysed the multiplex PCR reads with MiXCR anew, one entry per CDR3 protein. The profile shows about 350,000 distinct CDR3 sequences, roughly 14% of them singletons. V shed 3 bases and J 5 bases; nucleotides not matched to a gene: 7. The CDR3 covers 15 residues. Germline CDR1 is MNHNS and CDR2 is SASEGT. Many counts were recorded for this clonotype. The J gene is TRBJ2-1, the V gene TRBV6-1; 7 positions match TRBD1. The clonotype was recovered from a woman younger than 45 with Graves' hyperthyroidism. The sequencing sample was made of blood. The CDR3 is CASSDPRTGDNEQFF. CDR3 nucleotide sequence: TGTGCCAGCAGTGACCCTCGGACAGGCGACAATGAGCAGTTCTTC.